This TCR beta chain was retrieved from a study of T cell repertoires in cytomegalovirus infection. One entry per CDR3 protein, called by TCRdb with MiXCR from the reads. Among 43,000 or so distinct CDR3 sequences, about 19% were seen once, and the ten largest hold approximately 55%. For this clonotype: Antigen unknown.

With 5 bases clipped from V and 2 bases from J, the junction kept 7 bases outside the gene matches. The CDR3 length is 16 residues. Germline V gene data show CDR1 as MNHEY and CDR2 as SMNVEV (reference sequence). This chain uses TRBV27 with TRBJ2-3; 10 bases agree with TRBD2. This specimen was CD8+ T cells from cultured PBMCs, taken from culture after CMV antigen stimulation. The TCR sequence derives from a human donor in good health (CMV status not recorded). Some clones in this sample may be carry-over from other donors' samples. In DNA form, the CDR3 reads TGTGCCAGCAGTCTCGGACTAGCGGAGCACACAGATACGCAGTATTTT. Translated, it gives CASSLGLAEHTDTQYF.